Sequencing of this T cell receptor beta chain was carried out in a study of identical twins. Broader study findings: Excess twin sharing in beta out-of-frame sequences was weaker.

CDR3 length equals 14 residues. The germline gives CDR1 SGHNT, CDR2 YENEEA. Deletions cut 5 bases from V and 2 bases from J, with 11 bases between. With no exceptions, donors were healthy Caucasians. This clonotype was seen ten or more times. Its antigen remains unidentified. Template switching added a universal primer binding site, and final cDNA carried unique molecular identifiers. TCRdb reanalysed the 5' RACE reads using MiXCR and keeps one entry per CDR3 protein. The table shows about 240,000 distinct CDR3 sequences, with about 7.5% occurring only once. These data were also filed under a second study, of yellow fever vaccine responses in identical twins.

The receptor was derived from a woman aged 18-35 years in good health. The sequencing input was CD8+ T cells sorted from blood. V and J are TRBV11-3 and TRBJ2-3; D uncertain. The CDR3 coding sequence is TGTGCCAGCAGCCCCGGCGGCCTCACAGATACGCAGTATTTT. It codes for CASSPGGLTDTQYF.